This is a list of T cell receptor beta chains from one sample in a study of early T cells in non-severe SARS-CoV-2 infection. From the 5' RACE reads, TCRdb called clonotypes with MiXCR, one entry per CDR3 protein. The sample yields some 57,000 distinct CDR3 sequences, under 8.5% seen once. What was sequenced was whole blood. The receptors stem from an adult who was a healthcare worker with PCR-confirmed SARS-CoV-2 infection or an uninfected control (not recorded which). Both conserved end residues are part of each CDR3. A D gene is named only where the DNA matches it firmly. Clone sizes are given selectively: once, few, many, or a class where the clone is expanded.

>TRBV4-1|TRBJ1-5|NA|few|13
TGCGCCAGCAGCCAAGAGTCTTGGGGGCCCCAGCATTTT
CASSQESWGPQHF
>TRBV3-1|TRBJ2-4|NA|many|16
TGTGCCAGCAGCCAAGGGACTACTCGACCCAAAAACATTCAGTACTTC
CASSQGTTRPKNIQYF
>TRBV7-2|TRBJ2-3|NA|many|15
TGTGCCAGCAGCCACGGGGGCCGTAGCACAGATACGCAGTATTTT
CASSHGGRSTDTQYF
>TRBV6-1|TRBJ1-5|TRBD1|few|17
TGTGCCAGCAGCCGGGACAGAAGGACGGATAGCAATCAGCCCCAGCATTTT
CASSRDRRTDSNQPQHF
>TRBV10-3|TRBJ2-2|NA|few|13
TGTGCCATCAGTGAAGGGAACACCGGGGAGCTGTTTTTT
CAISEGNTGELFF
>TRBV12-3/TRBV12-4|TRBJ2-3|TRBD2|few|14
TGTGCCAGCAGTATAGCGGGGGAAGCAGATACGCAGTATTTT
CASSIAGEADTQYF
>TRBV2|TRBJ1-2|NA|many|13
TGTGCCAGCAGGGAAAGGGTGAACTATGGCTACACCTTC
CASRERVNYGYTF
>TRBV7-6|TRBJ2-7|NA|NA|12
TGTGCCAGCAGCTTGCCCTATGACGAGCAGTACTTC
CASSLPYDEQYF
>TRBV29-1|TRBJ2-1|TRBD2|NA|19
TGCAGCGTAGTCTTAGCGGGAGGGCGCACCCCGTTGATTTACAATGAGCAGTTCTTC
CSVVLAGGRTPLIYNEQFF
>TRBV7-8|TRBJ2-3|NA|few|15
TGTGCCAGCAGCCCCATACTGGAACCAGGGGATACGCAGTATTTT
CASSPILEPGDTQYF
>TRBV29-1|TRBJ1-4|NA|NA|16
TGCAGCGTTGAAGTGGGATCTGCAGGCTCTAATGAAAAACTGTTTTTT
CSVEVGSAGSNEKLFF
>TRBV13|TRBJ2-1|NA|few|17
TGTGCCAGCAGCGACGTCCCGTTTACTAACAGGGAGGGTGAGCAGTTCTTC
CASSDVPFTNREGEQFF
>TRBV28|TRBJ2-7|NA|few|13
TGTGCCAGCAGTTCTTACAGGGAGGGCGAGCAGTACTTC
CASSSYREGEQYF
>TRBV20-1|TRBJ2-1|TRBD2|many|16
TGCAGTGCGTCCGTTAGCGGGAGTAAGGGGGGAAATGAGCAGTTCTTC
CSASVSGSKGGNEQFF
>TRBV7-2|TRBJ2-5|TRBD1|NA|15
TGTGCCAGCACCCAACTGGGACAGAAACAAGAGACCCAGTACTTC
CASTQLGQKQETQYF
>TRBV30|TRBJ2-1|NA|many|12
TGTGCCTGGGGGAGCTCCTACAATGAGCAGTTCTTC
CAWGSSYNEQFF
>TRBV6-1|TRBJ2-2|TRBD2|NA|14
TGTGCCAGCAGTGAAACCCTAGCGGGCGGGGAGCTGTTTTTT
CASSETLAGGELFF
>TRBV7-8|TRBJ1-1|NA|few|14
TGTGCCAGCAGCTTAGGGCGGCGGAGCACTGAAGCTTTCTTT
CASSLGRRSTEAFF
>TRBV20-1|TRBJ1-5|TRBD1|many|17
TGCAGTGCCCAAGGGGGACAGATGTTTTTGGGCAATCAGCCCCAGCATTTT
CSAQGGQMFLGNQPQHF
>TRBV13|TRBJ2-3|TRBD2|few|16
TGTGCCAGCAGCTCCAAAACGACTAGCGGCACAGATACGCAGTATTTT
CASSSKTTSGTDTQYF
>TRBV20-1|TRBJ1-1|NA|few|11
TGCAGTGCTCCGGAGAACACTGAAGCTTTCTTT
CSAPENTEAFF
>TRBV6-6|TRBJ2-7|TRBD1|many|16
TGTGCCAGCAGTTCGCAGGGACAGGGGCGGGCGTGGGAGCAGTACTTC
CASSSQGQGRAWEQYF
>TRBV12-3/TRBV12-4|TRBJ2-1|NA|many|13
TGTGCCTCTGGACTGTGGGGATTCAATGAGCAGTTCTTC
CASGLWGFNEQFF
>TRBV20-1|TRBJ2-3|NA|many|14
TGCAGTGCTAGCGAGGGAGGTAGAACAGATACGCAGTATTTT
CSASEGGRTDTQYF
>TRBV6-7|TRBJ2-3|NA|NA|11
TGTGCCAGCAGCGGGTCAGATACGCAGTATTTT
CASSGSDTQYF
>TRBV18|TRBJ2-7|TRBD1|few|15
TGTGCCAGCTCACCGGGACAGGGAGGGACCTACGAGCAGTACTTC
CASSPGQGGTYEQYF
>TRBV6-6|TRBJ1-5|NA|many|13
TGTGCCAGCAGTTTCCGCCGAGATCAGCCCCAGCATTTT
CASSFRRDQPQHF
>TRBV5-1|TRBJ2-7|TRBD1|NA|16
TGCGCCAGCAGCTTGGATGGGACAGGGGGTACCTACGAGCAGTACTTC
CASSLDGTGGTYEQYF
>TRBV5-4|TRBJ2-3|NA|many|11
TGTGCCAGCACCTACCTAGATACGCAGTATTTT
CASTYLDTQYF
>TRBV4-1|TRBJ2-3|TRBD2|many|17
TGCGCCAGCAGCCCAAGCCCGCTAGCGGGGCCCTCGGATACGCAGTATTTT
CASSPSPLAGPSDTQYF
>TRBV2|TRBJ2-1|NA|medium-sized|10
TGTGCCAGCGGGGGGAATGAGCAGTTCTTC
CASGGNEQFF
>TRBV18|TRBJ1-2|TRBD1|few|15
TGTGCCAGCTCACCGGGACAGGGGAACGACTATGGCTACACCTTC
CASSPGQGNDYGYTF
>TRBV30|TRBJ1-4|NA|NA|17
TGTGCCTGGACCCCAAGAGGACAAATAAGGGGTAATGAAAAACTGTTTTTT
CAWTPRGQIRGNEKLFF
>TRBV7-3|TRBJ1-5|TRBD1|many|18
TGTGCCAGCAGCTTATCGGCGGCTGGACAGGGCGCCGATCAGCCCCAGCATTTT
CASSLSAAGQGADQPQHF
>TRBV6-1|TRBJ2-2|NA|few|12
TGTGCCAGCAGTGAATTCGCCGGGGAGCTGTTTTTT
CASSEFAGELFF
>TRBV28|TRBJ2-3|NA|NA|15
TGTGCCAGCAGTTTATCGGGGTTTGGGAAAGATACGCAGTATTTT
CASSLSGFGKDTQYF
>TRBV15|TRBJ2-7|TRBD2|many|15
TGTGCCACCAGCAGGGAACTAGCGGGACGTTACGAGCAGTACTTC
CATSRELAGRYEQYF
>TRBV6-1|TRBJ1-2|TRBD1|NA|13
TGTGCCATAGGGAGGGGGCCTAACTATGGCTACACCTTC
CAIGRGPNYGYTF
>TRBV2|TRBJ1-4|NA|NA|12
TGTGCCAGCAGAGGCGGTAATGAAAAACTGTTTTTT
CASRGGNEKLFF
>TRBV11-2|TRBJ2-5|TRBD2|many|15
TGTGCCAGCAGCTCGGTTAGCGGGTACCAAGAGACCCAGTACTTC
CASSSVSGYQETQYF
>TRBV7-8|TRBJ2-3|TRBD1|few|14
TGTGCCAGCAGCGGGACAGTTTCAAGCGATACGCAGTATTTT
CASSGTVSSDTQYF
>TRBV12-3/TRBV12-4|TRBJ2-7|TRBD1|NA|13
TGTGCCAGCAGTCCCGGACAGGTTTACGAGCAGTACTTC
CASSPGQVYEQYF
>TRBV6-1|TRBJ2-1|NA|NA|13
TGTGCCAGCAGTGAAGGAGTCTGGTCGGAGCAGTTCTTC
CASSEGVWSEQFF
>TRBV4-1|TRBJ2-1|NA|few|13
TGCGCCAGCAGCCTCGGGGCCGAACGTGAGCAGTTCTTC
CASSLGAEREQFF
>TRBV20-1|TRBJ1-1|NA|NA|12
TGCAGTGTGGGGGGTTTGAACACTGAAGCTTTCTTT
CSVGGLNTEAFF
>TRBV7-9|TRBJ2-7|NA|few|12
TGTGCCAGCAGCCCCCACGAGGGGTATCAGTACTTC
CASSPHEGYQYF
>TRBV3-1|TRBJ2-7|TRBD1|many|13
TGTGCCAGCAGCCGGGACAGGTTCGGCGAGCAGTACTTC
CASSRDRFGEQYF
>TRBV4-2|TRBJ2-1|TRBD2|many|17
TGTGCCAGCAGCCAAGGTGGGGCTAGCGGCCTAAACAATGAGCAGTTCTTC
CASSQGGASGLNNEQFF
>TRBV2|TRBJ2-3|NA|many|16
TGTGCCAGCAGTCGTACCGGGACACGGACCGGAGATACGCAGTATTTT
CASSRTGTRTGDTQYF
>TRBV12-3/TRBV12-4|TRBJ2-3|TRBD2|few|16
TGTGCCAGCAGTTTAACTAGCGGGGGGGCCACAGATACGCAGTATTTT
CASSLTSGGATDTQYF
>TRBV11-2|TRBJ1-1|NA|NA|15
TGTGCCAGCAGCTTAGGTTCTGGCAGGGGCACTGAAGCTTTCTTT
CASSLGSGRGTEAFF
>TRBV11-1|TRBJ2-1|NA|few|15
TGTGCCAGCAGCCCCGGACGGCCGCGGGCCAGTGAGCAGTTCTTC
CASSPGRPRASEQFF
>TRBV29-1|TRBJ2-1|NA|NA|11
TGCAGCGTTGAATCCGGGGCGGGTGTATTCTTC
CSVESGAGVFF